The clone carrying this TCR beta chain was recorded many times. Researchers amplified the TCR beta CDR3 regions from RNA transcripts. First-round RT-PCR of the TCR CDR3 relied on the HTBI primer set. TCRdb reprocessed the multiplex PCR reads with MiXCR, giving one entry per CDR3 protein. The table includes around 500,000 distinct CDR3 sequences, about 15% detected once. Clinical symptoms, serum thyroxine, TRAb, thyroid ultrasound and orbital computed tomography informed diagnoses. V dropped 6 bases and J dropped 6 bases, with 19 bases sitting between them. This CDR3 has 15 residues. This entry belongs to a study of T cells in Graves' hyperthyroidism and ophthalmopathy.

This TCR was sampled from a woman aged 30 to 39 with Graves' ophthalmopathy. The gene calls are TRBV12-3 or TRBV12-4 and TRBJ2-3, with D tentatively TRBD2 (5 bases). The sequenced sample was blood. The DNA for the CDR3 is TGTGCCAGCAGCATTAACGGGGTTCTTGAGGATACGCAGTATTTT. It encodes CASSINGVLEDTQYF.